Listed below are T cell receptor beta chains from one sample, sequenced in a study of cytomegalovirus exposure and HLA in healthy donors. Profiling relied on immunoSEQ multiplex PCR, and the TCRdb table lists in-frame clones only, not all of them. This sample yields some 200,000 clones, of which 81% are seen a single time; around 3.9% belongs to the top ten. The specimen was PBMCs. All receptors derive from a middle-aged man in good health and CMV-seronegative. CDR3s include the opening cysteine and the closing phenylalanine or tryptophan. A D gene is named only where the DNA matches it firmly. Clone sizes are given selectively: once, few, many, or a class where the clone is expanded.

clone size,CDR3 length,V gene,J gene,D gene,CDR3 protein,CDR3 DNA
.,15,TRBV2,TRBJ2-6,.,CASSLGLLGANVLTF,TGTGCCAGCAGTTTAGGACTGCTCGGAGCCAACGTCCTGACTTTC
once,14,TRBV7-9,TRBJ1-2,TRBD1,CASSPHRGDDGYTF,TGTGCCAGCAGCCCCCACAGGGGAGATGATGGCTACACCTTC
.,14,TRBV7-2,TRBJ1-5,TRBD1,CASRQTGGHQPQHF,TGTGCCAGCAGACAAACAGGGGGGCATCAGCCCCAGCATTTT
.,14,TRBV7-9,TRBJ2-3,.,CSSSPVEGSDTQYF,TGTTCCAGCAGCCCTGTGGAGGGCTCAGATACGCAGTATTTT
.,12,TRBV10-3,TRBJ1-2,.,CAISDFIYGYTF,TGTGCCATCAGTGACTTTATTTATGGCTACACCTTC
few,14,TRBV19,TRBJ1-2,.,CASTRVHKDYGYTF,TGTGCCAGTACCCGGGTGCACAAGGACTATGGCTACACCTTC
.,16,TRBV15,TRBJ2-5,TRBD2,CATSRVLAGGVETQYF,TGTGCCACCAGCAGAGTACTAGCGGGGGGAGTGGAGACCCAGTACTTC
.,16,TRBV5-1,TRBJ2-2,TRBD1,CASSLQGTGGTGELFF,TGCGCCAGCAGCTTGCAAGGGACAGGGGGCACCGGGGAGCTGTTTTTT
.,14,TRBV7-2,TRBJ2-1,.,CASSLKQGEVRQFF,TGTGCCAGCAGCTTAAAACAAGGTGAGGTTCGGCAGTTCTTC
.,16,TRBV13,TRBJ1-2,TRBD1,CASSLRDRELYYGYTF,TGTGCCAGCAGCCTCCGGGACAGGGAGCTTTATTACGGCTACACCTTC
.,12,TRBV6-5,TRBJ1-1,.,CATLRGVTEAFF,TGTGCCACCCTCCGGGGTGTAACTGAAGCTTTCTTT
few,12,TRBV7-2,TRBJ2-7,.,CASSSQGNEQYF,TGTGCCAGCAGCTCACAGGGTAACGAGCAGTACTTC
.,15,TRBV11-2,TRBJ1-2,TRBD1,CASRLRIDRDDGYTF,TGTGCCAGCAGACTACGAATAGACAGGGACGATGGCTACACCTTC
.,15,TRBV4-3,TRBJ2-5,TRBD1,CASSQDGTAQETQYF,TGCGCCAGCAGCCAAGATGGGACAGCCCAAGAGACCCAGTACTTC
.,15,TRBV5-1,TRBJ1-1,.,CASSFRGAGNTEAFF,TGCGCCAGCAGCTTCCGGGGGGCTGGGAACACTGAAGCTTTCTTT
.,14,TRBV27,TRBJ1-2,.,CASSLSSGFYGYTF,TGTGCCAGCAGTTTATCGTCGGGATTCTATGGCTACACCTTC
once,16,TRBV5-4,TRBJ1-2,TRBD1,CASSSSRDRGWGGYTF,TGTGCCAGCAGCTCGTCCCGGGACAGGGGATGGGGTGGCTACACCTTC
.,13,TRBV2,TRBJ1-2,.,CASSPTGVAGYTF,TGTGCCAGCAGCCCCACGGGGGTCGCTGGCTACACCTTC
.,13,TRBV18,TRBJ1-5,TRBD1,CASSPDRVKPQHF,TGTGCCAGCTCACCAGACAGGGTAAAGCCCCAGCATTTT
once,14,TRBV7-9,TRBJ2-7,.,CASSFRQGGYEQYF,TGTGCCAGCAGCTTTCGACAGGGAGGCTACGAGCAGTACTTC
once,15,TRBV2,TRBJ1-2,TRBD1,CASSPQGARNYGYTF,TGTGCCAGCAGTCCACAGGGGGCGCGAAACTATGGCTACACCTTC
once,15,TRBV7-9,TRBJ2-5,.,CASERTGEIGETQYF,TGTGCCAGCGAGAGGACCGGGGAGATAGGAGAGACCCAGTACTTC
.,14,TRBV27,TRBJ2-5,.,CASSLEGGGETQYF,TGTGCCAGCAGTTTGGAGGGAGGGGGAGAGACCCAGTACTTC
.,14,TRBV25-1,TRBJ2-5,.,CASSGLDSGETQYF,TGTGCCAGCAGTGGCCTAGACTCTGGAGAGACCCAGTACTTC
.,16,TRBV27,TRBJ2-3,.,CASSRLGGGAADTQYF,TGTGCCAGCAGCCGTCTGGGTGGGGGGGCAGCAGATACGCAGTATTTT
.,13,TRBV6-1,TRBJ1-4,.,CASSEERNEKLLF,TGTGCCAGCAGTGAAGAACGTAATGAAAAACTGCTTTTT
.,15,TRBV19,TRBJ2-7,TRBD1,CASSDRQGAGYEQYF,TGTGCCAGTAGTGACCGACAGGGGGCAGGCTACGAGCAGTACTTC
.,13,TRBV7-9,TRBJ2-5,.,CSSKLARGETQYF,TGTTCCAGCAAGCTTGCCCGGGGAGAGACCCAGTACTTC
.,16,TRBV5-4,TRBJ2-7,TRBD1,CASSFPGTGVSYEQYF,TGTGCCAGCAGCTTCCCCGGGACAGGGGTTTCCTACGAGCAGTACTTC